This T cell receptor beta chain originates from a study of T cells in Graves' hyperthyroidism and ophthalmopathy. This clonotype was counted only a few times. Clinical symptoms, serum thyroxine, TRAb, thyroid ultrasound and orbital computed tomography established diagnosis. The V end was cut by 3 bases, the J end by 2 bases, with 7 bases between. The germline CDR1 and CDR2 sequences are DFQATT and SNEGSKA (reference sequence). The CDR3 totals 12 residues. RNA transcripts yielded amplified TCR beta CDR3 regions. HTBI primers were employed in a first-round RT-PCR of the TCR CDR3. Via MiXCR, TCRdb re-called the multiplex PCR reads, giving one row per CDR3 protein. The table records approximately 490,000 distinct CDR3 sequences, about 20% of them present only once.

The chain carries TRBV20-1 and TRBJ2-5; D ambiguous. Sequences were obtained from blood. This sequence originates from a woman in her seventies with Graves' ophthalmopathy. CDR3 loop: CSARWEQETQYF. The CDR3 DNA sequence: TGCAGTGCTAGGTGGGAACAAGAGACCCAGTACTTC.